Listed here are 12 T cell receptor beta chains from one sample, sequenced in a study of blood T cell repertoires in COVID-19. This table comes from immunoSEQ multiplex PCR, and its TCRdb copy is limited to in-frame clones, with some not included. Of some 390,000 clones in the sample, around 91% are singletons; the top ten hold more than 0.95%. The sample was PBMCs or T cells enriched from blood (not recorded which). The receptors here all came from a man under 40 who had recovered from COVID-19.

The V and J genes are TRBV30 and TRBJ2-6; tentative D call: TRBD1 (5 bases). CDR3 length: 14 residues. The V gene's germline CDR1 is GTSNPN and CDR2 SVGIG (reference sequence). Between the trimmed V and J ends, which lost 4 bases and 0 bases, there was a span of 7 bases. DNA of the CDR3: TGTGCCTGGAAGCAGGGCTCTGGGGCCAACGTCCTGACTTTC. Translation: CAWKQGSGANVLTF.

V is TRBV3-1 (or the pseudogene TRBV3-2) and J is TRBJ2-1; 9 positions match TRBD2. Germline CDR1 and CDR2: LGHDT and YNNKEL (reference sequence). Unmatched junction bases numbered 2, after V lost 1 base and J lost 10 bases. The CDR3 sequence is 13 residues long. CDR3 coding DNA: TGTGCCAGCAGCCAAGGCGGGAGGGCCGAGCAGTTCTTC. Amino acid sequence: CASSQGGRAEQFF.

The V gene is TRBV28, the J gene TRBJ1-1; maybe TRBD1 (5 bases). The CDR3 loop spans 14 amino acids. CDR1 and CDR2 (germline): MDHEN, SYDVKM. Trimming removed 6 bases at V and 1 base at J, with 12 bases between. The CDR3, as DNA: TGTGCCAGCAGCAATCGAGACAGGAACACTGAAGCTTTCTTT. It encodes CASSNRDRNTEAFF.

This clone was counted ten times or more. The chain links TRBV14 to TRBJ2-7; 8 bases agree with TRBD1. With V trimmed by 3 bases and J by 6 bases, 10 bases remained unmatched. This CDR3 is 15 amino acids long. The germline gives CDR1 SGHDN, CDR2 FVKESK. CDR3 bases: TGTGCCAGCAGCCATCTGACAGGGGCGCCTCTCGAGCAGTACTTC. Translated: CASSHLTGAPLEQYF.

This chain connects TRBV28 to TRBJ2-2; 12 bases fit TRBD2. V shed 5 bases and J 7 bases; nucleotides not matched to a gene: 5. The CDR3 length is 15 residues. The germline CDR1 and CDR2 sequences are MDHEN and SYDVKM. CDR3 nucleotides: TGTGCCAGCAGTGTTACTAGCGGGAGGATCGGGGAGCTGTTTTTT. It specifies CASSVTSGRIGELFF. Supplemented by reference TRBV28 and TRBJ2-2, the full variable domain reads DVKVTQSSRYLVKRTGEKVFLECVQDMDHENMFWYRQDPGLGLRLIYFSYDVKMKEKGDIPEGYSVSREKKERFSLILESASTNQTSMYLCASSVTSGRIGELFFGEGSRLTVL.

The chain uses TRBV9 and TRBJ2-2; D not resolved. CDR1 and CDR2 from the germline V gene are SGDLS and YYNGEE. CDR3 length equals 14 residues. With 4 bases removed from V and 1 base from J, the gap between germline ends came to 8 bases. CDR3 nucleotides: TGTGCCAGCAGCCCCCGACAGAACACCGGGGAGCTGTTTTTT. Translating gives CASSPRQNTGELFF. Together with reference TRBV9 and TRBJ2-2, the CDR3 gives the full variable domain: DSGVTQTPKHLITATGQRVTLRCSPRSGDLSVYWYQQSLDQGLQFLIQYYNGEERAKGNILERFSAQQFPDLHSELNLSSLELGDSALYFCASSPRQNTGELFFGEGSRLTVL.

The CDR3 region has the DNA TGCGCCAGCACCCCAGCGGGAGTTGGCTACGAGCAGTACTTC. Protein: CASTPAGVGYEQYF. The chain joins TRBV5-1 to TRBJ2-7; TRBD2 matches at 8 bases. V lost 6 bases and J lost 3; bases outside the gene matches: 8. This CDR3 region has 14 residues. Germline CDR1 is SGHRS and CDR2 is YFSETQ.

The chain carries TRBV28 and TRBJ2-3; the match to TRBD2 covers 7 bases. V trimming: 3 bases; J trimming: 6 bases; junction bases outside the gene matches: 6. The CDR3 covers 14 residues. Germline lookup yields CDR1 MDHEN and CDR2 SYDVKM. This CDR3 reads CASSLGGSSDTQYF. The CDR3 nucleotides are TGTGCCAGCAGTTTGGGCGGGAGTTCCGATACGCAGTATTTT.

The CDR3 here is CASSLSNYGYTF. The CDR3 coding sequence is TGTGCCAGCAGCCTATCAAACTATGGCTACACCTTC. V gene TRBV7-2 combines with J gene TRBJ1-2; D not resolved. CDR1 and CDR2 from the germline V gene are SGHTA and FQGNSA. Trimming cost V 5 bases and J 2 bases, with 6 bases left between them. The CDR3 runs to 12 residues.

This sequence joins TRBV4-1 and TRBJ1-2; no reliable D call. The CDR3 has 13 residues. Trimming left V 1 base short and J 7 bases short, with 10 bases between. Germline V gene lookup returns CDR1 MGHRA and CDR2 YSYEKL. The CDR3 reads CASSQGAKSGYTF. The CDR3 bases are TGCGCCAGCAGCCAAGGGGCTAAGAGTGGCTACACCTTC.

This chain uses TRBV6-5 with TRBJ2-3, with a weak D call TRBD2 (6 bases). Germline V gene data show CDR1 as MNHEY and CDR2 as SVGAGI. The CDR3 sequence is 16 residues long. V dropped 2 bases and J dropped 0 bases, with 12 bases sitting between them. The CDR3 region has the DNA TGTGCCAGCAGTTACGGTTCCAGCGGGAGCACAGATACGCAGTATTTT. This encodes CASSYGSSGSTDTQYF.

This clone was seen more than once but under ten times. The chain carries TRBV2 and TRBJ2-2; 7 bases agree with TRBD2. CDR1 and CDR2 from the germline V gene are SNHLY and FYNNEI. V dropped 3 bases and J dropped 4; count of bases not matched to a gene: 5. The length of the CDR3 is 15 residues. DNA of the CDR3: TGTGCCAGCAGTGAGGGGATAGCGGGCACCGGGGAGCTGTTTTTT. This gives the protein CASSEGIAGTGELFF.